Presented here are 3 T cell receptor beta chains from one specimen sequenced in a study of cytomegalovirus exposure and HLA in healthy donors. The PCR made use of 60 Vbeta and 13 Jbeta primers. Profiled with immunoSEQ multiplex PCR; TCRdb holds only in-frame clones, not every one. The sample lists 150,000 or so clones; 84% were seen once. Sequencing used PBMCs. The receptors were gathered from a man younger than 45 in good health and CMV-seronegative.

CDR3 sequence (DNA): TGTGCCAGCAGTCCCCCTTTGGGCCGGGGCTACGAGCAGTACTTC. Amino acids: CASSPPLGRGYEQYF. The chain links TRBV6-5 to TRBJ2-7; tentative D call: TRBD2 (5 bases). Germline V gives CDR1 MNHEY, CDR2 SVGAGI. CDR3 length: 15 amino acids. The V and J ends lost 5 bases and 3 bases respectively, with 17 bases between them.

V is TRBV5-1 and J is TRBJ2-1; tentatively, D is TRBD2 (6 bases). The V end was cut by 4 bases, the J end by 8 bases, with 13 bases between. Germline values: CDR1 SGHRS, CDR2 YFSETQ. CDR3 size: 13 residues. The CDR3 spells CASSIGTRDEQFF. In DNA form, the CDR3 reads TGCGCCAGCAGCATTGGGACTCGCGATGAGCAGTTCTTC.

This chain links TRBV11-2 with TRBJ2-7, with TRBD1 matching over 9 bases. The V gene's germline CDR1 is SGHAT and CDR2 FQNNGV. The trim removed 3 bases at V and 3 bases at J, leaving 3 bases unmatched. The CDR3 runs to 14 residues. CDR3 region: CASSFGTGFYEQYF. The CDR3 DNA sequence: TGTGCCAGCAGCTTTGGGACAGGGTTCTACGAGCAGTACTTC. Based on the CDR3 plus reference TRBV11-2 and TRBJ2-7, the full variable domain is EAGVAQSPRYKIIEKRQSVAFWCNPISGHATLYWYQQILGQGPKLLIQFQNNGVVDDSQLPKDRFSAERLKGVDSTLKIQPAKLEDSAVYLCASSFGTGFYEQYFGPGTRLTVT.